This T cell receptor (beta chain) appears in the sequencing data of a study of blood T cell repertoires in COVID-19. Study information: Acute and convalescent COVID-19 specimens originated in the United States, Italy and Spain. In each case, the material was cDNA or gDNA derived from T cells, B-cell-depleted T cells, or PBMCs.

Original processing methods: Reference gene primer amplification in the assay estimated nucleated cell counts. This table comes from immunoSEQ multiplex PCR, and its TCRdb copy is limited to in-frame clones, with some not included. V and J calls plus clone size are reproduced from that table; the DNA served to infer D and trimming. The sample gives over 200,000 clones, about 86% of which show up once; about 5.7% is in the top ten. The CDR3 runs to 15 residues. The V and J ends lost 6 bases and 5 bases respectively, with 17 bases between them. Germline CDR1 and CDR2: SNHLY and FYNNEI. Sequencing was carried out using peripheral blood. The chain has TRBV2 and TRBJ1-5; the D gene is possibly TRBD1 (6 bases). The TCR originated in a man older than 75 with acute or convalescent COVID-19. The CDR3 DNA reads TGTGCCAGCAGGGGGGTTAGGGGGATCGATCAGCCCCAGCATTTT. This codes for CASRGVRGIDQPQHF.